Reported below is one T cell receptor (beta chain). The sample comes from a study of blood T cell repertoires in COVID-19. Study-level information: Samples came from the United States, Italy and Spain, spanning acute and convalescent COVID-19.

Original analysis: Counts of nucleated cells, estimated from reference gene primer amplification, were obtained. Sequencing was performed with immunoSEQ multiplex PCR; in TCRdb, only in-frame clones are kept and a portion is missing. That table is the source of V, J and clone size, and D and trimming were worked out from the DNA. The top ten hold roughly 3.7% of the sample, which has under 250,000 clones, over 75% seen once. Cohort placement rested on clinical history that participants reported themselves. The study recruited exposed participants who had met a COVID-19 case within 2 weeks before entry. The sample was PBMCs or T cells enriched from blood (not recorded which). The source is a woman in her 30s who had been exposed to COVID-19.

CDR3 DNA: TGTGCCAGCAGTCTGACAGGGATCCCCTACGAGCAGTACTTC. Its protein product is CASSLTGIPYEQYF. The chain is built from TRBV27 and TRBJ2-7, with 7 bases that match TRBD1. Losses at the gene ends were 5 bases for V and 2 bases for J; bases not matched to a gene: 6. The CDR3 is 14 residues long. CDR1 and CDR2 (germline): MNHEY, SMNVEV (reference sequence).